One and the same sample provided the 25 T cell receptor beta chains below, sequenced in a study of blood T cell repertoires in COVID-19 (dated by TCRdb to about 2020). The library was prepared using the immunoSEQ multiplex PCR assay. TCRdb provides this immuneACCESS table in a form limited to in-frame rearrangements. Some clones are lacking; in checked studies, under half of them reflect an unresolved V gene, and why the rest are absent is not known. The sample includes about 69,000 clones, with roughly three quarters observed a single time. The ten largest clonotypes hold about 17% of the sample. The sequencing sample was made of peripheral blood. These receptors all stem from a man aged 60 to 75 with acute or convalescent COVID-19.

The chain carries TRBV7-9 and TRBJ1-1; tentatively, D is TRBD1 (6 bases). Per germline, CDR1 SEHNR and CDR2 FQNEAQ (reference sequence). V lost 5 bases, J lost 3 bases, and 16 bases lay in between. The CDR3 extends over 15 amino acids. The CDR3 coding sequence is TGTGCCAGCAGCCATAAACAGGGTTGGGACACTGAAGCTTTCTTT. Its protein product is CASSHKQGWDTEAFF.

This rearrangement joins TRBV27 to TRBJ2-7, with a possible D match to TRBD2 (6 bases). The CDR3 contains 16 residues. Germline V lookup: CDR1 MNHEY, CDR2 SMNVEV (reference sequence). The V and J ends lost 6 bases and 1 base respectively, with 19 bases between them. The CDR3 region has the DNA TGTGCCAGCAGCCTATCCGGGACTTGGGCATCCTACGAGCAGTACTTC. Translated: CASSLSGTWASYEQYF.

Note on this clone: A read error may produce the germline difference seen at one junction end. The CDR3 region has the DNA TGTGCCAGCAGCGACTCGAGAGCGGGGGGGCCAGATACGCAGTATTTT. It specifies CASSDSRAGGPDTQYF. The chain couples TRBV6-4 to TRBJ2-3; 10 bases align to TRBD2. The CDR3 extends over 16 amino acids. Germline assignment: CDR1 MRHNA and CDR2 SNTAGT.

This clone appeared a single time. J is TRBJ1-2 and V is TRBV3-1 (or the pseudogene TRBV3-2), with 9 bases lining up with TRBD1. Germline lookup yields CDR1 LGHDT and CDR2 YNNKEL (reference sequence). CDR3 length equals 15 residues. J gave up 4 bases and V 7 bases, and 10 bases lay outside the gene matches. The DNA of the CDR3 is TGTGCCAGCACATCAGGGGACAGGGATATCTATGGCTACACCTTC. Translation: CASTSGDRDIYGYTF.

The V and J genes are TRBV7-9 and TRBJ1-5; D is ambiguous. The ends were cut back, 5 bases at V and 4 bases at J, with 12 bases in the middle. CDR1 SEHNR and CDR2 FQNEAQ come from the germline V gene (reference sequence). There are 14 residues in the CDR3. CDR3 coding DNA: TGTGCCAGCAGCCTAGTCGCGGATAATCAGCCCCAGCATTTT. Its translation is CASSLVADNQPQHF.

CDR3 sequence reads: CATSRQDSNSPLHF. The CDR3 DNA is TGTGCCACCAGTCGGCAGGACAGTAATTCACCCCTCCACTTT. The chain has TRBV24-1 and TRBJ1-6, with D maybe TRBD1 (6 bases). Looked up from germline, CDR1 is KGHDR and CDR2 is SFDVKD. Trimming took 6 bases from V and 6 from J, leaving 11 bases between them. This CDR3 is 14 amino acids long.

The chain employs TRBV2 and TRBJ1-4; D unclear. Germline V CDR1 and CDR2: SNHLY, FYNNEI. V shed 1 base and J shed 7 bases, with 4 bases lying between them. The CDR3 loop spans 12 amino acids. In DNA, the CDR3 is TGTGCCAGCAGTGAAGGCGGTGAAAAACTGTTTTTT. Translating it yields CASSEGGEKLFF.

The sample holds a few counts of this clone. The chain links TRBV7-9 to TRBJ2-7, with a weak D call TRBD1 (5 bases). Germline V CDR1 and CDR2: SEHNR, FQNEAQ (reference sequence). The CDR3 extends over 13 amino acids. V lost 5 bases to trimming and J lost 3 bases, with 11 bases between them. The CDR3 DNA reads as TGTGCCAGCAGCCTCAGGGTTGACTACGAGCAGTACTTC. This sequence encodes CASSLRVDYEQYF.

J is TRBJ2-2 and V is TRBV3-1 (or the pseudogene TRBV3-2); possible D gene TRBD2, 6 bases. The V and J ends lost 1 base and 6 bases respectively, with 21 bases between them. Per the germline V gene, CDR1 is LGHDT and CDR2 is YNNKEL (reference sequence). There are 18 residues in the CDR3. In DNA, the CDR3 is TGTGCCAGCAGCCAAGTTAATTTGGCTTTAGGGGAGGCCGGGGAGCTGTTTTTT. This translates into CASSQVNLALGEAGELFF.

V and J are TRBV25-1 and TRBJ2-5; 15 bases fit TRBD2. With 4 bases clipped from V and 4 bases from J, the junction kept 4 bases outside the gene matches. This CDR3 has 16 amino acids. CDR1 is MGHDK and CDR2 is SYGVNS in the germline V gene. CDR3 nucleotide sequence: TGTGCCAGCAGTGGATGGACTAGCGGGGGGGCAGAGACCCAGTACTTC. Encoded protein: CASSGWTSGGAETQYF.

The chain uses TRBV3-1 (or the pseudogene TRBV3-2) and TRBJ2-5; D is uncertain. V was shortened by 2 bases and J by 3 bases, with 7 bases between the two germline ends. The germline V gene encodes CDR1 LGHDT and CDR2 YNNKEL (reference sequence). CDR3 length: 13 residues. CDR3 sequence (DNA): TGTGCCAGCAGCCAATTAGTCGAAGAGACCCAGTACTTC. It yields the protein CASSQLVEETQYF.

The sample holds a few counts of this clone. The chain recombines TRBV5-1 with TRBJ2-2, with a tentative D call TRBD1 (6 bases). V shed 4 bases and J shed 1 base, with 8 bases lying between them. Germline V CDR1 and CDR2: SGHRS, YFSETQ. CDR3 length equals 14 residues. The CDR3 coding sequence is TGCGCCAGCAGCAGGGGACAGAACACCGGGGAGCTGTTTTTT. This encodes CASSRGQNTGELFF.

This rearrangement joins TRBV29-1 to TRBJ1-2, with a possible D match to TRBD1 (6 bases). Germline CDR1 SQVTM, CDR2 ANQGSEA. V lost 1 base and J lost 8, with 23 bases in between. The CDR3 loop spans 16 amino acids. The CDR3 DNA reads TGCAGCGTTGAAGCCGAGAGTGGACAGCCGAAAGGCGGCTACACCTTC. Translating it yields CSVEAESGQPKGGYTF.

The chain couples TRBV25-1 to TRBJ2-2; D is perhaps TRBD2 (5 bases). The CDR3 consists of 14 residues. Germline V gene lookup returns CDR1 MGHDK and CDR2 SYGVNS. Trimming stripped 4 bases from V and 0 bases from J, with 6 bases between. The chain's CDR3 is CASSAGSNTGELFF. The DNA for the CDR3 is TGTGCCAGCAGTGCGGGATCGAACACCGGGGAGCTGTTTTTT.

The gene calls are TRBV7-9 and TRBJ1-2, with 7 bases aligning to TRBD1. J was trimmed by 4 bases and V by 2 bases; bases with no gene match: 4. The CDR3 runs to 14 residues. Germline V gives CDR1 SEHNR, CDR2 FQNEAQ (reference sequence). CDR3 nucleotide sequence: TGTGCCAGCAGCTTATCCGGGACAGCCTATGGCTACACCTTC. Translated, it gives CASSLSGTAYGYTF.

CDR3 sequence reads: CASSYRDRAAEPLHF. DNA for the CDR3: TGTGCCAGCAGTTACCGGGACAGGGCGGCGGAACCCCTCCACTTT. V is TRBV6-6 and J is TRBJ1-6; TRBD1 matches at 9 bases. CDR1 is MNHNY and CDR2 is SVGAGI in the germline V gene (reference sequence). The V segment lost 2 bases and the J segment 12 bases; nucleotides outside the gene matches: 8. The CDR3 sequence is 15 residues long.

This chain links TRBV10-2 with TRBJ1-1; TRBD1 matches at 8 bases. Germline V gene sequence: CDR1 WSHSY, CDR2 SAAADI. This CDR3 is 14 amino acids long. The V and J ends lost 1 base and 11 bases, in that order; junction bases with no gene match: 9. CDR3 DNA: TGCGCCAGCAGTGAGTACACAGGGGGGGCGGTGGCTTTCTTT. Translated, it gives CASSEYTGGAVAFF.

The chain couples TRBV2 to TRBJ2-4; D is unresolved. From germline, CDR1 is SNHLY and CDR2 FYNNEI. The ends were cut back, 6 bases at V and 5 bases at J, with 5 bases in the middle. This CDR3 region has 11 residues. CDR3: CASSPENIQYF. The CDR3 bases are TGTGCCAGCAGCCCCGAAAACATTCAGTACTTC.

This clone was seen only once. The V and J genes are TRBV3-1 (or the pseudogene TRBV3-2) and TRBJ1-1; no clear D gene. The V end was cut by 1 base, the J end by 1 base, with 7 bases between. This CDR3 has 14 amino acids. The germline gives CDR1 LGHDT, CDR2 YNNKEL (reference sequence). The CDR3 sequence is CASSQGHTNTEAFF. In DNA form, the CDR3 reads TGTGCCAGCAGCCAAGGGCATACGAACACTGAAGCTTTCTTT.

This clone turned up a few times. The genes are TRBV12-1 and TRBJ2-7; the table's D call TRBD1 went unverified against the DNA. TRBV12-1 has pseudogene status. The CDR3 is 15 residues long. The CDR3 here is CASSSGQWGFFEQYF. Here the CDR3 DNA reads TGTGCCAGCAGCTCAGGACAGTGGGGGTTTTTCGAGCAGTACTTC.

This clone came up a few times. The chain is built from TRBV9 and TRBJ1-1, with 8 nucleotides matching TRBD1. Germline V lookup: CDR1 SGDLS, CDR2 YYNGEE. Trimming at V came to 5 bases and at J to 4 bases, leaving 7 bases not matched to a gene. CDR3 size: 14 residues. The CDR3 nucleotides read TGTGCCAGCAGTTCAGGGGGCGCAGGCACTGAAGCTTTCTTT. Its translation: CASSSGGAGTEAFF. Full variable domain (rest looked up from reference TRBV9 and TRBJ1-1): DSGVTQTPKHLITATGQRVTLRCSPRSGDLSVYWYQQSLDQGLQFLIQYYNGEERAKGNILERFSAQQFPDLHSELNLSSLELGDSALYFCASSSGGAGTEAFFGQGTRLTVV.

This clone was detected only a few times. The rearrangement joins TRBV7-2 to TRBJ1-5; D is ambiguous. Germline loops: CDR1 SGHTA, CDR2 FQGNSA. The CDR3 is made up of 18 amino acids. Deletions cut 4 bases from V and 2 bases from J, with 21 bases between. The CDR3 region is CASSSSGRTRIGNQPQHF. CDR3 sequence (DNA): TGTGCCAGCAGCTCATCGGGGAGGACCAGGATTGGCAATCAGCCCCAGCATTTT.

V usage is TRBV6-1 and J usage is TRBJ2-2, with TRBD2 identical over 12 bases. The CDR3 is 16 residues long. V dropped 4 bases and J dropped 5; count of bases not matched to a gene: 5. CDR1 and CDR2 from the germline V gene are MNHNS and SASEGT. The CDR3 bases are TGTGCCAGCAGTGCCTCAACTAGCGGGAGGACCGGGGAGCTGTTTTTT. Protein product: CASSASTSGRTGELFF.

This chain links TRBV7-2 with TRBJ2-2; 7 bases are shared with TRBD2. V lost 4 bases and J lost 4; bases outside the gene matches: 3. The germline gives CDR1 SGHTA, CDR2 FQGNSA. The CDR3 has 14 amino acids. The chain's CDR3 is CASSSSGGTGELFF. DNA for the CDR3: TGTGCCAGCAGCTCCTCGGGGGGCACCGGGGAGCTGTTTTTT.

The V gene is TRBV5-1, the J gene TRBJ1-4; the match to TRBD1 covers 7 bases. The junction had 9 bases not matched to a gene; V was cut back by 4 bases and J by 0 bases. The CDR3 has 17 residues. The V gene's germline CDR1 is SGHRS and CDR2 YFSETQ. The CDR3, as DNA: TGCGCCAGCAGCCTTGGAGGGGGCCCGGCAACTAATGAAAAACTGTTTTTT. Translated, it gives CASSLGGGPATNEKLFF.